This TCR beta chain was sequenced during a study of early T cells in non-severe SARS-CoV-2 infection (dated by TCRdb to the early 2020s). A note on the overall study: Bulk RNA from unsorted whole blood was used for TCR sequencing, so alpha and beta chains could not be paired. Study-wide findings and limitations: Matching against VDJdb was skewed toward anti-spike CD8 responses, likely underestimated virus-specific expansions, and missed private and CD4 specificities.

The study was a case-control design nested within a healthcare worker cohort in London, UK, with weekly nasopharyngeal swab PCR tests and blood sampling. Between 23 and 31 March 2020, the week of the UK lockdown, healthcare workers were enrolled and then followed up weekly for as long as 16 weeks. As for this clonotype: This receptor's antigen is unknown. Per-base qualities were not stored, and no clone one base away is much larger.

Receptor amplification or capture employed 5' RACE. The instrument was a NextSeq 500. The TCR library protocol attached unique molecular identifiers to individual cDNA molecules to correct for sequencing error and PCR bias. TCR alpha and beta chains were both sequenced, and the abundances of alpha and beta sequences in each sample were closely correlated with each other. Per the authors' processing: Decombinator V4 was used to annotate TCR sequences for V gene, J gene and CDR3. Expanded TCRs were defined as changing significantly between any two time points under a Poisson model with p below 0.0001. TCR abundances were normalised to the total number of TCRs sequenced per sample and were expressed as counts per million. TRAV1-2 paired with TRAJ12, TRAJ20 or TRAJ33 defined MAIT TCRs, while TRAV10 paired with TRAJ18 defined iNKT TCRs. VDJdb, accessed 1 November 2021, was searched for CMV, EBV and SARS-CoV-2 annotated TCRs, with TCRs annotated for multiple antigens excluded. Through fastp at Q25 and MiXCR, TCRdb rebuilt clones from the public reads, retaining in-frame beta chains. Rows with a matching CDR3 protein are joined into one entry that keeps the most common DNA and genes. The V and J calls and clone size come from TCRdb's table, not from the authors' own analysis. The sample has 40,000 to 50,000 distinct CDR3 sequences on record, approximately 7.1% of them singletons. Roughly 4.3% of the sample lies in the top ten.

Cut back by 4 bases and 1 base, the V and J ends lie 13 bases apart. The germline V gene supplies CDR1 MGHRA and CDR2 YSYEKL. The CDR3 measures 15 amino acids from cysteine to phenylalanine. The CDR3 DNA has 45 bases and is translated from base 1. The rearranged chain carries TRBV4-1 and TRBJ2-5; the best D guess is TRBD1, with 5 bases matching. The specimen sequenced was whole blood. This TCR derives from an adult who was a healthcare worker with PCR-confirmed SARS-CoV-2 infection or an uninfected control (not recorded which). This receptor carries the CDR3 CASSLHQDTQETQYF. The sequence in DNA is TGCGCCAGCAGCCTTCACCAGGACACCCAAGAGACCCAGTACTTC.